This passage covers 13 T cell receptor beta chains from one sample sequenced in a study of blood T cell repertoires in COVID-19. Assay used: immunoSEQ multiplex PCR; TCRdb lists only in-frame clones, some missing. The sample includes over 300,000 clones, nearly 90% of them seen just once. What was sequenced was PBMCs or T cells enriched from blood (not recorded which). These receptors were collected from a woman aged 25 to 39 who had recovered from COVID-19.

This clone was seen a single time. This chain links TRBV5-5 with TRBJ2-3; a weak D match, TRBD2 (6 bases). V gave up 0 bases and J gave up 0 bases, with 11 bases separating them. This CDR3 contains 16 residues. Germline CDR1 and CDR2: SGHKS and YYEKEE (reference sequence). CDR3 amino acids: CASSLGPGLSTDTQYF. The CDR3 DNA follows: TGTGCCAGCAGCTTGGGTCCGGGACTGAGCACAGATACGCAGTATTTT.

This chain links TRBV9 with TRBJ1-2; 7 nucleotides line up with TRBD1. V shed 0 bases and J 1 base; nucleotides not matched to a gene: 3. Per germline, CDR1 SGDLS and CDR2 YYNGEE. The length of the CDR3 is 15 residues. CDR3 protein: CASSVGQGGNYGYTF. The CDR3 bases are TGTGCCAGCAGCGTAGGACAGGGAGGTAACTATGGCTACACCTTC.

This sequence joins TRBV19 and TRBJ1-4; D is perhaps TRBD1 (6 bases). The CDR3 length is 14 residues. Germline lookup yields CDR1 LNHDA and CDR2 SQIVND (reference sequence). V was trimmed by 3 bases and J by 4 bases, leaving 9 bases between them. CDR3 sequence reads: CASSMRQVNEKLFF. CDR3 DNA: TGTGCCAGTAGTATGAGACAGGTTAATGAAAAACTGTTTTTT. The entire variable domain, with the rest obtained from reference TRBV19 and TRBJ1-4, is as follows: DGGITQSPKYLFRKEGQNVTLSCEQNLNHDAMYWYRQDPGQGLRLIYYSQIVNDFQKGDIAEGYSVSREKKESFPLTVTSAQKNPTAFYLCASSMRQVNEKLFFGSGTQLSVL.

The rearrangement links TRBV5-1 to TRBJ1-6, with 8 bases aligning to TRBD1. From germline, CDR1 is SGHRS and CDR2 YFSETQ. CDR3 length: 18 residues. V lost 0 bases and J lost 6; bases outside the gene matches: 11. CDR3 in amino acids: CASSLAVTGEGSNSPLHF. In DNA, the CDR3 is TGCGCCAGCAGCTTGGCCGTGACAGGGGAGGGTTCTAATTCACCCCTCCACTTT. Using reference TRBV5-1 and TRBJ1-6 for the parts outside the CDR3, the full variable domain is KAGVTQTPRYLIKTRGQQVTLSCSPISGHRSVSWYQQTPGQGLQFLFEYFSETQRNKGNFPGRFSGRQFSNSRSEMNVSTLELGDSALYLCASSLAVTGEGSNSPLHFGNGTRLTVT.

This sequence joins TRBV6-5 and TRBJ1-6, with 9 bases fitting TRBD1. Germline V CDR1 and CDR2: MNHEY, SVGAGI. Germline trimming cut 5 bases from V and 8 bases from J; bases unmatched to any gene: 7. The CDR3 loop spans 15 amino acids. The CDR3 is CASSHLGTGHSPLHF. DNA of the CDR3: TGTGCCAGCAGTCACCTGGGGACAGGGCATTCACCCCTCCACTTT.

The CDR3 coding sequence is TGTGCCAGCAGTGAAGTGGCAGGGAATACTGAAGCTTTCTTT. Translating gives CASSEVAGNTEAFF. V and J are TRBV6-1 and TRBJ1-1, with D possibly being TRBD1 (5 bases). CDR3 length equals 14 residues. The germline V and J ends were trimmed by 1 base and 5 bases, with 11 bases remaining between them. Germline CDR1 MNHNS, CDR2 SASEGT.

This clone was seen once. The CDR3 spells CASSSLVPWGLGSETQYF. CDR3 in DNA: TGTGCCAGCAGCTCATTGGTGCCCTGGGGGCTTGGATCGGAGACCCAGTACTTC. This chain uses TRBV5-5 with TRBJ2-5; D is possibly TRBD1 (6 bases). CDR1 and CDR2 (germline): SGHKS, YYEKEE (reference sequence). The CDR3 runs to 18 residues. The V and J ends lost 3 bases and 5 bases respectively, with 26 bases between them.

The rearrangement uses TRBV7-8 and TRBJ1-1, with D perhaps TRBD1 (5 bases). Between the trimmed V and J ends, which lost 4 bases and 2 bases, there was a span of 11 bases. Germline V gene lookup returns CDR1 SGHVS and CDR2 FQNEAQ. CDR3 length: 14 residues. CDR3: CASSWGGINTEAFF. The CDR3 nucleotides are TGTGCCAGCAGCTGGGGCGGGATAAACACTGAAGCTTTCTTT.

The chain is built from TRBV19 and TRBJ1-5; TRBD1 might be the D (6 bases). The CDR3 is made up of 17 amino acids. The V and J ends lost 4 bases and 7 bases respectively, with 23 bases between them. The V gene's germline CDR1 is LNHDA and CDR2 SQIVND (reference sequence). The CDR3 here is CASSRDGLVGQGQPQHF. In DNA form, the CDR3 reads TGTGCCAGTAGTAGGGACGGCTTAGTGGGCCAGGGGCAGCCCCAGCATTTT.

The chain employs TRBV4-1 and TRBJ2-1, with a possible D match to TRBD1 (7 bases). This CDR3 has 15 residues. V lost 2 bases to trimming and J lost 7 bases, with 15 bases between them. Germline V gene lookup returns CDR1 MGHRA and CDR2 YSYEKL. The chain's CDR3 is CASSQLGQAGNEQFF. The CDR3 DNA reads TGCGCCAGCAGCCAACTTGGACAGGCGGGGAATGAGCAGTTCTTC.

This chain links TRBV24-1 with TRBJ1-5, with D perhaps matching TRBD1 (6 bases). Germline V gives CDR1 KGHDR, CDR2 SFDVKD. CDR3 length equals 14 residues. V lost 5 bases to trimming and J lost 2 bases, with 9 bases between them. DNA for the CDR3: TGTGCCACCAGTGGGGGGCATGGCAATCAGCCCCAGCATTTT. Translated: CATSGGHGNQPQHF.

The chain employs TRBV19 and TRBJ2-2; D call uncertain. The CDR3 is 14 amino acids. With 9 bases removed from V and 1 base from J, the gap between germline ends came to 12 bases. CDR1 is LNHDA and CDR2 is SQIVND in the germline V gene (reference sequence). The CDR3 spells CARTRPGNTGELFF. In nucleotides, the CDR3 is TGTGCCAGAACCCGTCCCGGGAACACCGGGGAGCTGTTTTTT.

The CDR3 protein is CASSPLPGQGDHEQYF. Written as DNA, the CDR3 is TGTGCCAGCTCACCCCTACCGGGCCAGGGTGACCACGAGCAGTACTTC. The V and J genes are TRBV18 and TRBJ2-7; D perhaps matches TRBD1 (5 bases). The V gene's germline CDR1 is KGHSH and CDR2 LQKENI. The ends were cut back, 3 bases at V and 5 bases at J, with 20 bases in the middle. The CDR3 extends over 16 amino acids.